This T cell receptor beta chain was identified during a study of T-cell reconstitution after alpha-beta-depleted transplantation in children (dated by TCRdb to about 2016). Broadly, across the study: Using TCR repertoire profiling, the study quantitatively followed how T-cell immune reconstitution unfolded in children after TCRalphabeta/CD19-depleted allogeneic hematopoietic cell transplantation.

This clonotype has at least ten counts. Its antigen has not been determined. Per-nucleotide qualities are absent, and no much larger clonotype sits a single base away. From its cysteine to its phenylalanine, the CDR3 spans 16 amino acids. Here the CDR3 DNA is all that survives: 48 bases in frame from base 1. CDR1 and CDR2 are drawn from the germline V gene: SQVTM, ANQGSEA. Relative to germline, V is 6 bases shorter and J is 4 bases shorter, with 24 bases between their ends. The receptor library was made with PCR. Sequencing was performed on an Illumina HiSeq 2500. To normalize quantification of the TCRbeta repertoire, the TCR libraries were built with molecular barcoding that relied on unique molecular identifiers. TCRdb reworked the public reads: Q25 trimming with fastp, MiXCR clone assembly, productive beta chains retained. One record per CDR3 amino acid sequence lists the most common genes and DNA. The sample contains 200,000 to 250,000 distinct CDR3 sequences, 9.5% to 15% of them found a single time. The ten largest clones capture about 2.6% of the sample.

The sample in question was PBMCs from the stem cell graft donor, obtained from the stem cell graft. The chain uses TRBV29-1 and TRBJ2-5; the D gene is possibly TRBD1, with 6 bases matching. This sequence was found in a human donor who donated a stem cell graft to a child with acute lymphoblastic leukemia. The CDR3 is CSVAGGTGRVGETQYF. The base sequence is TGCAGCGTCGCGGGCGGTACAGGGCGGGTCGGAGAGACCCAGTACTTC. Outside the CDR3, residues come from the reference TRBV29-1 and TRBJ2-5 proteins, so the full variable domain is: SAVISQKPSRDICQRGTSLTIQCQVDSQVTMMFWYRQQPGQSLTLIATANQGSEATYESGFVIDKFPISRPNLTFSTLTVSNMSPEDSSIYLCSVAGGTGRVGETQYFGPGTRLLVL.